This T cell receptor (beta chain) was captured by sequencing in a study of control samples from healthy donors and cancer patients (dated by TCRdb to 2019 to 2021). In the case of this clone: Its recognized antigen is unknown. Base quality data are lacking; no much larger clone is found one base away.

Library preparation used the immunoSEQ multiplex PCR assay. TCRdb took this table from immuneACCESS and kept in-frame rearrangements with V and J called. Such tables lack part of the clones; where checked against another copy, unresolved V genes explain under half of the gap, and the rest is unexplained. In this sample the table shows 120,000 to 150,000 clones, roughly nine tenths of which occur a single time. The ten largest account for 5.5% to 9% of the sample. The cysteine opens and the phenylalanine closes a CDR3 of 15 amino acids. Left in the record is the CDR3 DNA by itself, 45 bases read in frame from the first base. Deletion took 7 bases off V and 0 bases off J, with a span of 16 bases between the germline ends. Looking up the germline V gene yields CDR1 MNHEY and CDR2 SVGAGI.

This sequence uses TRBV6-5 and TRBJ2-7; the D gene is perhaps TRBD2, on 6 matching bases. The sample comprised blood. The receptor was derived from a man aged 18 to 35 in good health. The CDR3 has the sequence CASKIQVGGSYEQYF. The DNA sequence follows: TGTGCCAGCAAAATACAGGTGGGGGGCTCCTACGAGCAGTACTTC.